These 13 T cell receptor beta chains share one sample of origin, sequenced in a study of CD8+CD57+ T cells in acquired aplastic anemia. Genomic DNA, the template, was used for profiling of the TCR beta VDJ and CDR3. One entry per CDR3 protein results from TCRdb running MiXCR on the reads. The repertoire includes 150,000 to 200,000 distinct CDR3 sequences, 35% to 55% of them detected once, and 0.85% to 1.3% sits in the top ten. Specimen: sorted CD4+, CD8+, or CD8+CD57+ T cells (not recorded which) from PBMCs. These receptors were taken from a human donor in good health.

This clonotype was detected ten times or more. The chain is built from TRBV12-3 or TRBV12-4 and TRBJ2-1; 12 positions match TRBD2. With 6 bases clipped from V and 5 bases from J, the junction kept 2 bases outside the gene matches. The CDR3 has 14 residues. For the CDR3, the DNA is TGTGCCAGCAGGCGGACTAGCGGGGACAATGAGCAGTTCTTC. Translating gives CASRRTSGDNEQFF.

This clonotype was seen ten or more times. The CDR3 spells CSARDVGQSYEQYF. CDR3 sequence (DNA): TGCAGTGCTAGAGATGTGGGGCAGTCCTACGAGCAGTACTTC. The chain joins TRBV20-1 to TRBJ2-7; TRBD1 might be the D (5 bases). Looked up from germline, CDR1 is DFQATT and CDR2 is SNEGSKA (reference sequence). The CDR3 consists of 14 residues. Trimming cost V 0 bases and J 1 base, with 10 bases left between them.

Concerning this clonotype: One end of the junction fails to match germline, which may point to a read error. This chain uses TRBV6-5 with TRBJ2-3; D perhaps matches TRBD2 (6 bases). CDR3 length: 16 residues. CDR1 is MNHEY and CDR2 is SVGAGI in the germline V gene. DNA of the CDR3: TGTGCCAGCAGTTATAGGAGGGAGCCCCACACAGATACGCAGTGTTTT. Amino acid sequence: CASSYRREPHTDTQCF.

This clonotype was counted ten times or more. V and J are TRBV5-6 and TRBJ1-4; 7 positions agree with TRBD1. After removal of 5 bases from V and 4 bases from J, the junction contained 5 bases not matched to a gene. Germline V CDR1 and CDR2: SGHDT, YYEEEE. The CDR3 covers 14 residues. The CDR3 loop reads CASRTGQVNEKLFF. For the CDR3, the DNA is TGTGCCAGCAGAACTGGACAGGTTAATGAAAAACTGTTTTTT.

For this clonotype: A read error may produce the germline difference seen at one junction end. The chain employs TRBV2 and TRBJ1-1, with a weak D call TRBD1 (6 bases). Germline V CDR1 and CDR2: SNHLY, FYNNEI. The CDR3 spans 14 residues. CDR3 DNA sequence: TGTGCCAGCAGTGACGTAGGGGGGAACACTGAAGCCTTCTTT. It translates to CASSDVGGNTEAFF.

This clonotype was recorded a few times. V gene TRBV10-3 combines with J gene TRBJ1-5; D may be TRBD1 (5 bases). Germline V CDR1 and CDR2: ENHRY, SYGVKD. V lost 5 bases to trimming and J lost 7 bases, with 12 bases between them. This CDR3 is built from 13 residues. The CDR3 protein is CAISQGTEQPQHF. The CDR3 nucleotides are TGTGCCATCAGTCAAGGGACCGAGCAGCCCCAGCATTTT.

The chain combines TRBV11-1 with TRBJ2-3; weak D call: TRBD2 (6 bases). Germline CDR1 SGHAT, CDR2 FQDESV (reference sequence). The CDR3 totals 15 residues. V gave up 6 bases and J gave up 2 bases, with 15 bases separating them. As DNA, the CDR3 is TGTGCCAGCAGTTTTAGCGGAGCCCACACAGATACGCAGTATTTT. Translated, it gives CASSFSGAHTDTQYF.

This clonotype was seen ten or more times. The V call is TRBV29-1, the J call TRBJ1-2; 7 nucleotides match TRBD1. Germline trimming cut 6 bases from V and 1 base from J; bases unmatched to any gene: 5. CDR1 and CDR2 (germline): SQVTM, ANQGSEA. CDR3 length: 13 residues. The CDR3 region is CSVGGQHNYGYTF. Here the CDR3 DNA reads TGCAGCGTGGGGGGACAGCATAACTATGGCTACACCTTC.

This sequence joins TRBV2 and TRBJ2-7; TRBD2 agrees at 9 bases. The CDR3 extends over 14 amino acids. Germline V gives CDR1 SNHLY, CDR2 FYNNEI. The ends lost 5 bases at V and 4 bases at J; junction bases unmatched: 6. The CDR3 here is CASSRLTSGYEQYF. CDR3 DNA: TGTGCCAGCAGTCGCTTGACTAGCGGTTACGAGCAGTACTTC.

Turning to this clonotype: A much larger clone differs by one base, so this may be a read error. V gene TRBV25-1 combines with J gene TRBJ2-5, with TRBD1 as a possible D gene (6 bases). Germline values: CDR1 MGHDK, CDR2 SYGVNS. This CDR3 is built from 14 residues. DNA for the CDR3: TGTGCCAGCAGTCCCGGGACACCACAAGAGGCCCAGTACTTC. This translates into CASSPGTPQEAQYF.

The chain links TRBV20-1 to TRBJ1-3; 9 bases match TRBD1. Germline V gives CDR1 DFQATT, CDR2 SNEGSKA (reference sequence). The length of the CDR3 is 17 residues. The trim removed 6 bases at V and 0 bases at J, leaving 12 bases unmatched. DNA for the CDR3: TGCAGTGCCCCGGGACAGGGATCCTTGGGCTCTGGAAACACCATATATTTT. Amino acid sequence: CSAPGQGSLGSGNTIYF.

As concerns this clonotype: Given a much more abundant clone one base away, this may be a read error. It is unclear where the CDR3 begins or ends on the DNA, so no DNA is shown, and the CDR3 is as TCRdb lists it. This chain uses TRBV5-1 with TRBJ2-5; TRBD1 is taken as the D call from the table, unchecked against the DNA. From germline, CDR1 is SGHRS and CDR2 YFSETQ. The CDR3 is 15 residues long, counting both termini. The CDR3 protein is CASSSSGQDQETQYF.

V and J are TRBV28 and TRBJ1-3; D gene ambiguous. The V end was cut by 4 bases, the J end by 0 bases, with 7 bases between. The germline CDR1 and CDR2 sequences are MDHEN and SYDVKM. The CDR3 spans 14 residues. The CDR3 nucleotides read TGTGCCAGCAGTTCTAGGGCCTCTGGAAACACCATATATTTT. Encoded protein: CASSSRASGNTIYF.